Given below is one TCR beta chain in context. This CDR3 region has 15 residues. V lost 10 bases and J lost 1; bases outside the gene matches: 9. The germline V gene encodes CDR1 MNHEY and CDR2 SMNVEV (reference sequence). The entry originates in a study of T cell repertoires in cytomegalovirus infection. TCRdb ran MiXCR on the reads and lists one entry per CDR3 protein. The table has 160,000 or so distinct CDR3 sequences, 23% seen once; the top ten hold around 9.9%. This clonotype was obtained from a human donor in good health (CMV status not recorded). Some clones in this sample may be carry-over from other donors' samples. The sample was PBMCs. V usage is TRBV27 and J usage is TRBJ1-2; 10 nucleotides match TRBD1. The CDR3 here is CATSGRDRGNYGYTF. CDR3 bases: TGTGCCACCAGCGGTCGGGACAGGGGTAACTATGGCTACACCTTC.